These T cell receptor beta chains were read from a single sample in a study of blood T cells in healthy people across ages. TCRdb fed the 5' RACE reads into MiXCR, producing one record per CDR3 protein. The sample includes 600,000 to 800,000 distinct CDR3 sequences, under 65% of them seen just once. The sample was blood. Source of these receptors: a woman aged 80 or older in good health. Each CDR3 is given with its conserved first and last residue. Each record gives: J gene, V gene, CDR3 protein.

J: TRBJ2-1
V: TRBV29-1
CDR3: CSAPSNYNEQFF

J: TRBJ2-2
V: TRBV3-1
CDR3: CASSHALITGELFF

J: TRBJ2-5
V: TRBV28
CDR3: CASSPVARQETQYF

J: TRBJ1-6
V: TRBV12-3/TRBV12-4
CDR3: CASSLPGGDSPLHF

J: TRBJ1-1
V: TRBV7-3
CDR3: CASSLARGITEAFF

J: TRBJ2-7
V: TRBV28
CDR3: CASSYGGEQLQYF

J: TRBJ2-5
V: TRBV15
CDR3: CATSRGIQETQYF

J: TRBJ1-2
V: TRBV6-6
CDR3: CASSYRATGDYGYTF

J: TRBJ2-3
V: TRBV7-2
CDR3: CASSPVTGDTQYF

J: .
V: TRBV12-3/TRBV12-4
CDR3: CASSLRGASETQYF

J: .
V: TRBV28
CDR3: CASSLRTAKGNEQYF

J: TRBJ2-1
V: TRBV5-1
CDR3: CASSLDRGREQFF

J: TRBJ2-1
V: TRBV28
CDR3: CASRPGTGAYNEQFF

J: TRBJ1-4
V: TRBV4-1
CDR3: CASSQPDRVGEKLFF

J: TRBJ2-1
V: TRBV27
CDR3: CASSFNAGQGCEQFF

J: TRBJ1-1
V: TRBV7-2
CDR3: CASTNPAGQGGTEAFF

J: TRBJ1-6
V: TRBV3-1
CDR3: CARSRTPRDNSPLHF

J: TRBJ2-3
V: TRBV12-3/TRBV12-4
CDR3: CASSGERGARTDTQYF

J: TRBJ1-1
V: TRBV7-2
CDR3: CTSRPDRGTPSDTEAFF

J: TRBJ2-3
V: TRBV20-1
CDR3: CSAGSLADPTDTQYF

J: TRBJ1-2
V: TRBV5-6
CDR3: CASSIQDRRNYGYTF

J: TRBJ2-5
V: TRBV2
CDR3: CASHGGRLRETQYF

J: TRBJ2-7
V: TRBV5-1
CDR3: CASSWSSDSYEQYF

J: TRBJ1-2
V: TRBV7-2
CDR3: CASSLLGQSYGYTF

J: TRBJ2-7
V: TRBV28
CDR3: CASSRTGTGLEQYF

J: TRBJ2-1
V: TRBV7-2
CDR3: CASSHSGTSNEQFF

J: TRBJ2-3
V: TRBV5-1
CDR3: CASNGQGGSTDTQYF

J: TRBJ2-3
V: TRBV5-1
CDR3: CASSLEGYPGSDTQYF

J: .
V: TRBV6-6
CDR3: CASSYGGDFSEQYF

J: TRBJ2-5
V: TRBV29-1
CDR3: CSVDAQGSRRQYF

J: TRBJ1-1
V: TRBV2
CDR3: CASRGTEAFF

J: TRBJ2-5
V: TRBV7-2
CDR3: CASSLGTRAETQYF

J: TRBJ2-1
V: TRBV7-2
CDR3: CASSFRTALNNEQFF

J: TRBJ2-4
V: TRBV20-1
CDR3: CSASMRSLVKNIQYF

J: TRBJ2-3
V: TRBV20-1
CDR3: CSARPVGTDTQYF

J: TRBJ2-7
V: TRBV28
CDR3: CASSYGTTTYEQYF

J: TRBJ2-7
V: TRBV29-1
CDR3: CSVAANSYEQYF

J: TRBJ2-5
V: TRBV7-9
CDR3: CASSSGEKTQYF

J: TRBJ2-2
V: TRBV5-1
CDR3: CASSFHQGVSRTGELFF

J: TRBJ1-6
V: TRBV9
CDR3: CASSAKQESPPHF

J: TRBJ1-5
V: TRBV3-1
CDR3: CASSQDSGGSRIQHF